The 7 T cell receptor beta chains below all came from one sample that was sequenced in a study of T cell responses to AZD1222 COVID-19 vaccine (dated by TCRdb to the early 2020s). The library was obtained by the immunoSEQ multiplex PCR assay. As stored in TCRdb, this immuneACCESS dataset retains in-frame rearrangements with V and J assigned. A fraction of the clones does not appear; measured against another copy, unresolved V genes explain less than half of the discrepancy, and the remainder lacks a known reason. This sample lists approximately 110,000 clones; around 90% were detected once. The biggest ten clones account for roughly 1.3% of the sample. What the time point label conveys for this sample: baseline before first vaccination. The sequenced sample was peripheral blood, obtained on day 0 of AZD1222 vaccination. Source of these receptors: an adult in good health.

The chain combines TRBV4-2 with TRBJ2-7; 9 bases match TRBD2. The ends lost 3 bases at V and 9 bases at J; junction bases unmatched: 9. This CDR3 has 14 amino acids. The germline CDR1 and CDR2 sequences are LGHNA and YNFKEQ. The CDR3 coding sequence is TGTGCCAGCAGCCAGACAGTAGCGGGGGCCGGGCAGTACTTC. Its protein product is CASSQTVAGAGQYF.

The chain employs TRBV19 and TRBJ2-2; no clear D. Per the germline V gene, CDR1 is LNHDA and CDR2 is SQIVND (reference sequence). V lost 2 bases to trimming and J lost 7 bases, with 8 bases between them. CDR3 length: 13 residues. The CDR3 here is CASSISWGGELFF. CDR3 bases: TGTGCCAGTAGTATAAGTTGGGGCGGGGAGCTGTTTTTT.

The chain has TRBV5-1 and TRBJ1-1, with D possibly matching TRBD1 (6 bases). Germline V gene lookup returns CDR1 SGHRS and CDR2 YFSETQ. Trimming took off 2 bases at V and 6 bases at J, with 17 bases between the two ends. This CDR3 contains 15 residues. The CDR3 here is CASSFRAGEKAEAFF. The CDR3 nucleotides are TGCGCCAGCAGCTTCAGGGCAGGGGAAAAGGCTGAAGCTTTCTTT.

V gene TRBV5-1 combines with J gene TRBJ1-3, with D maybe TRBD1 (5 bases). The CDR3 consists of 15 residues. V was trimmed by 4 bases and J by 2 bases, leaving 13 bases between them. Per the germline V gene, CDR1 is SGHRS and CDR2 is YFSETQ. The CDR3, as DNA: TGCGCCAGCAGCCCAGGGCCCGAGGCTGGAAACACCATATATTTT. Protein: CASSPGPEAGNTIYF.

The table lists this clone with a count of one. The CDR3 protein is CASARASGNTIYF. The CDR3 DNA is TGTGCCAGCGCAAGGGCCTCTGGAAACACCATATATTTT. The rearrangement uses TRBV6-5 and TRBJ1-3; D unclear. CDR1 is MNHEY, CDR2 SVGAGI, per germline. With 8 bases removed from V and 0 bases from J, the gap between germline ends came to 8 bases. This CDR3 has 13 amino acids.

This clone was seen a single time. This chain links TRBV29-1 with TRBJ1-2; 7 bases match TRBD1. Germline CDR1 and CDR2: SQVTM and ANQGSEA. This CDR3 is built from 13 residues. DNA for the CDR3: TGCAGTTCCGAGAGGGGGCGAGACTATGGCTACACCTTC. This codes for CSSERGRDYGYTF.

The chain uses TRBV7-9 and TRBJ1-2; 7 bases map to TRBD1. V shed 5 bases, J shed 4 bases, and the junction held 4 bases outside the gene matches. Germline V gives CDR1 SEHNR, CDR2 FQNEAQ (reference sequence). CDR3 length: 13 amino acids. The chain's CDR3 is CASSPTGSYGYTF. DNA for the CDR3: TGTGCCAGCAGCCCGACAGGGAGCTATGGCTACACCTTC.